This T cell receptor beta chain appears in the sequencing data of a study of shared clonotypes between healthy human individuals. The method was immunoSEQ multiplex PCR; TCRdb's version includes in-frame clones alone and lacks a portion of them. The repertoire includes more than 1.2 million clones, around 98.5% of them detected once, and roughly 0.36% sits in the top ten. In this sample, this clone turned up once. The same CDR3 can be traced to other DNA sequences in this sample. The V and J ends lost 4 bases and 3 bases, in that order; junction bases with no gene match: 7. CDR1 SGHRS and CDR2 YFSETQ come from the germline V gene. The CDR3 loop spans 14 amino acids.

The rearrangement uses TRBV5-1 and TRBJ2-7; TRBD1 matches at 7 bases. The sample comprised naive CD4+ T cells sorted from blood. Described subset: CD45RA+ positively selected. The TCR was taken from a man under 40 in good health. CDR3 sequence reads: CASSLRDSSYEQYF. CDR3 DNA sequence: TGCGCCAGCAGCCTCCGGGACAGCAGCTACGAGCAGTACTTC.